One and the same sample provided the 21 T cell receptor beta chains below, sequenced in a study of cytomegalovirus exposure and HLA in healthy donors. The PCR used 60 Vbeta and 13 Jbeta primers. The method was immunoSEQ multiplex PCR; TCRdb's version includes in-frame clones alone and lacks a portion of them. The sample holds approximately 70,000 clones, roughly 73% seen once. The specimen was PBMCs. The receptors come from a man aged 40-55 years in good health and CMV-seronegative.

CDR3 region: CASSLDRGGTSGDGGELFF. DNA of the CDR3: TGTGCCAGCAGCTTAGACCGGGGGGGGACTAGCGGGGATGGCGGGGAGCTGTTTTTT. The V and J genes are TRBV7-8 and TRBJ2-2, with 13 bases aligning to TRBD2. The CDR3 extends over 19 amino acids. V was clipped by 1 base and J by 7 bases; unmatched bases: 12. The germline V gene encodes CDR1 SGHVS and CDR2 FQNEAQ. The full variable domain, with the rest looked up from reference TRBV7-8 and TRBJ2-2, is GAGVSQSPRYKVAKRGQDVALRCDPISGHVSLFWYQQALGQGPEFLTYFQNEAQLDKSGLPSDRFFAERPEGSVSTLKIQRTQQEDSAVYLCASSLDRGGTSGDGGELFFGEGSRLTVL.

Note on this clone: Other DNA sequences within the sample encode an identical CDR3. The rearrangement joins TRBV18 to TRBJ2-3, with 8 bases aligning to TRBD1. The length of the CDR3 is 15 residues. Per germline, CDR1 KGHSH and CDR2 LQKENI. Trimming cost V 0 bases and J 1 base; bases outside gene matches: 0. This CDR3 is CASSPPDRGTDTQYF. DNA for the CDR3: TGTGCCAGCTCACCACCGGACAGGGGCACAGATACGCAGTATTTT.

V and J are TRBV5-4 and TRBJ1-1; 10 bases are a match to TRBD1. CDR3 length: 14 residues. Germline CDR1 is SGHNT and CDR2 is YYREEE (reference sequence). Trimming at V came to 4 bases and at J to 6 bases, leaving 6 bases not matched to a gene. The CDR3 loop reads CASSVRDRGAEAFF. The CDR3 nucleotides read TGTGCCAGCAGCGTCCGGGACAGGGGCGCTGAAGCTTTCTTT.

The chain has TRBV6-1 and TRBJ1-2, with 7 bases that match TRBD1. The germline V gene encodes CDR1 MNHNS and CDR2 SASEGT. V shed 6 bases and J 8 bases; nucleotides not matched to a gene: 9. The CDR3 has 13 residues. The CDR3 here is CASSEQGVRGYTF. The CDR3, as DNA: TGTGCCAGCAGCGAGCAGGGGGTCCGCGGCTACACCTTC.

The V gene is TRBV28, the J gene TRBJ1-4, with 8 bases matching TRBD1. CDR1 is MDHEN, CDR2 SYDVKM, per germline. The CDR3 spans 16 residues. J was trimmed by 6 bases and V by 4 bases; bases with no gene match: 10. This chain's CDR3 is CASSSPGGQADEKLFF. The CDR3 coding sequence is TGTGCCAGCAGTTCTCCCGGGGGACAGGCGGATGAAAAACTGTTTTTT.

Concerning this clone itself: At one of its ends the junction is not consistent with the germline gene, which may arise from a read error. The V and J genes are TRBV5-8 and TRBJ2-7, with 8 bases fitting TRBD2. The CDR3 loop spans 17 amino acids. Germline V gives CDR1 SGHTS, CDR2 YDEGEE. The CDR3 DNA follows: TGTGCCAGCAGCTTGGACCCCGGACTAGCTATCCCCTACGCGCAGTACTTC. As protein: CASSLDPGLAIPYAQYF.

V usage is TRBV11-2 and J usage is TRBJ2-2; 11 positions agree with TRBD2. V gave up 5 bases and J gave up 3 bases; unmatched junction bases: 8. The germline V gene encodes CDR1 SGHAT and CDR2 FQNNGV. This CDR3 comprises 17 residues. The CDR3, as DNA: TGTGCCAGCAGCCCCCAACTAGCGGGAGAGGACACCGGGGAGCTGTTTTTT. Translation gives CASSPQLAGEDTGELFF.

CDR3 nucleotides: TGCAGCGTTGATCGGGGGACCGGGGAGCTGTTTTTT. It specifies CSVDRGTGELFF. The J gene is TRBJ2-2, the V gene TRBV29-1; the D gene is possibly TRBD2 (6 bases). CDR1 is SQVTM and CDR2 is ANQGSEA in the germline V gene. V lost 3 bases, J lost 5 bases, and 7 bases lay in between. This CDR3 is built from 12 residues.

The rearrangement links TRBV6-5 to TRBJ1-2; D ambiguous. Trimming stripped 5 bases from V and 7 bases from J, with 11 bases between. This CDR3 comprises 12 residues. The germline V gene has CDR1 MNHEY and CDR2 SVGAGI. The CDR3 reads CASSEAGGGYTF. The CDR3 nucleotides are TGTGCCAGCAGTGAAGCGGGTGGTGGCTACACCTTC.

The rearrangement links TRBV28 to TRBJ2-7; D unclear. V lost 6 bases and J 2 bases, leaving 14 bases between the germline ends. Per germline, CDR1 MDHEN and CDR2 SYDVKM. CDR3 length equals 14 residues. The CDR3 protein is CASSEQSNTYEQYF. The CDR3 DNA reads TGTGCCAGCAGCGAACAGAGTAATACCTACGAGCAGTACTTC.

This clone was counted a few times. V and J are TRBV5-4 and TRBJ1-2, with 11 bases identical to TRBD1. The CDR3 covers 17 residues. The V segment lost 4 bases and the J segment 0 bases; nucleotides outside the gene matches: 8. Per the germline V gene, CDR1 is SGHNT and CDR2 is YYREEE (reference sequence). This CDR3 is CASSPGQGAQANYGYTF. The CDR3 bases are TGTGCCAGCAGCCCCGGACAGGGGGCGCAGGCTAACTATGGCTACACCTTC.

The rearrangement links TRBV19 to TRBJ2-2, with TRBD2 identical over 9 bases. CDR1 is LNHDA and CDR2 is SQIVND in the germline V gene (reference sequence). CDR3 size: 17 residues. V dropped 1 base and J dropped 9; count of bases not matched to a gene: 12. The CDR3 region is CASSIAARRGGVRELFF. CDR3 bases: TGTGCCAGTAGTATAGCCGCCAGGCGGGGGGGCGTCAGGGAGCTGTTTTTT.

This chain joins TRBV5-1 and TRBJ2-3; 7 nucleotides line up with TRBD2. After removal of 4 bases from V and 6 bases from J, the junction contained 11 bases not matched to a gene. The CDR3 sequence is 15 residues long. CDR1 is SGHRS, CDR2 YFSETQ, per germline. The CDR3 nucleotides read TGCGCCAGCAGCCCAACGGGGGGAGTCGAGGATACGCAGTATTTT. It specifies CASSPTGGVEDTQYF.

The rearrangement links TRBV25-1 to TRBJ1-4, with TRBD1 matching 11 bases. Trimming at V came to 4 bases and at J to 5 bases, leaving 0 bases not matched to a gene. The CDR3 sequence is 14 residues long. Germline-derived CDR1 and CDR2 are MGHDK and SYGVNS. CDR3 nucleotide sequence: TGTGCCAGCAGTGGGACAGGGGGCAATGAAAAACTGTTTTTT. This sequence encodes CASSGTGGNEKLFF.

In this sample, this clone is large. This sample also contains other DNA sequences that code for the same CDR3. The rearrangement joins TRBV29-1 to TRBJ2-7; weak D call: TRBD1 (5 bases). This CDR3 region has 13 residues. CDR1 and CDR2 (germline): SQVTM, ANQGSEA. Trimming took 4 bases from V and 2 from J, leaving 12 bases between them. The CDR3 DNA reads TGCAGCGTTGTAAGGGGCAACACCTACGAGCAGTACTTC. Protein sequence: CSVVRGNTYEQYF.

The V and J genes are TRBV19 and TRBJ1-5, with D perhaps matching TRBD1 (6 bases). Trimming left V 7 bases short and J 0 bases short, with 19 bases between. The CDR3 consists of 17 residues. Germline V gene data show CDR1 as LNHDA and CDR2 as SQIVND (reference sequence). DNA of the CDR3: TGTGCCAGTATTGGGGGCGGTGGGCCTTATAGCAATCAGCCCCAGCATTTT. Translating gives CASIGGGGPYSNQPQHF.

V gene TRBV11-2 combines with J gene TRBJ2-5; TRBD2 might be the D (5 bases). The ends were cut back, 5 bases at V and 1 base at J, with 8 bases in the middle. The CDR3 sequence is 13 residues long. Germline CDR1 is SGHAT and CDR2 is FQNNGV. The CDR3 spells CASSRTGQETQYF. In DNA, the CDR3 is TGTGCCAGCAGCCGGACTGGCCAAGAGACCCAGTACTTC.

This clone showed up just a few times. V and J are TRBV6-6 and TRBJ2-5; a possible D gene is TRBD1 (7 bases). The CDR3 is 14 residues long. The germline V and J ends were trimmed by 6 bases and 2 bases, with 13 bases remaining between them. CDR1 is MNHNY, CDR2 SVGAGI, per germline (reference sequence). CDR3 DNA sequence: TGTGCCAGCAGGTCCAGGGGGGTTCAAGAGACCCAGTACTTC. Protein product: CASRSRGVQETQYF.

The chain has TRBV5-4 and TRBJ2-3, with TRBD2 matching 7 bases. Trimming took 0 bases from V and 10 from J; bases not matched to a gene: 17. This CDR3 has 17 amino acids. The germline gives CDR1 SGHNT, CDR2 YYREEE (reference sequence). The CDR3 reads CASSLAGSGNPGGAQYF. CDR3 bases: TGTGCCAGCAGCTTGGCCGGGAGCGGGAATCCGGGTGGTGCGCAGTATTTT.

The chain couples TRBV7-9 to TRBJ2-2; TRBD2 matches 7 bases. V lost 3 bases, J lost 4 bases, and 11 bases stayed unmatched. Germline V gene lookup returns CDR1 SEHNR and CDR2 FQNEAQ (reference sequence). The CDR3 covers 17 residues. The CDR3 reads CASSFIPSGPGTGELFF. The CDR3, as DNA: TGTGCCAGCAGCTTCATACCTAGCGGCCCGGGCACCGGGGAGCTGTTTTTT.

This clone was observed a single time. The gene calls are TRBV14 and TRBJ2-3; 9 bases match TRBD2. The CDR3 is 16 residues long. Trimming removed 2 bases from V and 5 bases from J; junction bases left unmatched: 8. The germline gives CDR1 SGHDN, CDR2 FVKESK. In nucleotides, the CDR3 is TGTGCCAGCAGCCAATTAATAGCGGGAGAGAGAGATACGCAGTATTTT. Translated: CASSQLIAGERDTQYF.